This T cell receptor (beta chain) comes out of a study of OX40 agonist ivuxolimab in advanced cancers. Study as a whole: Ivuxolimab, an antibody that agonizes OX40 (CD134), was administered to the patients. Partial response was recorded in three patients: one hepatocellular carcinoma and two cutaneous melanoma cases.

As regards this clone: Its specificity is unknown.

Study findings and constraints: At doses 0.1 to 3.0 mg/kg, CD4+ and CD8+ clones expanded.

With baseline, cycle 4 day 1, and cycle 7 day 1 as timepoints, blood was sampled. The CDR3 is 14 amino acids. J lost 8 bases, V lost 1 base, and 2 bases had no gene match. The V gene's germline CDR1 is MNHEY and CDR2 SMNVEV (reference sequence). Profiled with immunoSEQ multiplex PCR; TCRdb holds only in-frame clones, not every one. The data contain about 40,000 clones, roughly 91% of them singletons. V gene TRBV27 combines with J gene TRBJ2-1; the match to TRBD2 covers 10 bases. The source was CD4+ or CD8+ T cells sorted from blood, collected in a trial of the OX40 agonist ivuxolimab. This TCR derives from an adult with an advanced solid tumor such as melanoma, head and neck, liver or kidney cancer. The CDR3 sequence: CASSLFLAGDEQFF. The CDR3 DNA reads as TGTGCCAGCAGTTTATTTCTAGCGGGAGATGAGCAGTTCTTC.